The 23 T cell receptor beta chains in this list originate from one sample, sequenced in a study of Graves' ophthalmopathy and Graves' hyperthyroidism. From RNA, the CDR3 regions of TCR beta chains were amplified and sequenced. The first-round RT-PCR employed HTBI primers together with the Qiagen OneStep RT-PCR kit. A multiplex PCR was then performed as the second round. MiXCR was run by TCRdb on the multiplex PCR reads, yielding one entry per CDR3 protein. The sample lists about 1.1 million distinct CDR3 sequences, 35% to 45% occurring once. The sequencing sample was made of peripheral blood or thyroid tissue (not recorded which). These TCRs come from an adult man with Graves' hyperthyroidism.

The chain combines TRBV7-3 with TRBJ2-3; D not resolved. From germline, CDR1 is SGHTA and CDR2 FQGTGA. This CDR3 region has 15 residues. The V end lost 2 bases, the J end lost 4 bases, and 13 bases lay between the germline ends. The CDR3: CASSLLEQESDTQYF. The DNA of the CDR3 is TGTGCCAGCAGCTTACTAGAGCAAGAGTCAGATACGCAGTATTTT.

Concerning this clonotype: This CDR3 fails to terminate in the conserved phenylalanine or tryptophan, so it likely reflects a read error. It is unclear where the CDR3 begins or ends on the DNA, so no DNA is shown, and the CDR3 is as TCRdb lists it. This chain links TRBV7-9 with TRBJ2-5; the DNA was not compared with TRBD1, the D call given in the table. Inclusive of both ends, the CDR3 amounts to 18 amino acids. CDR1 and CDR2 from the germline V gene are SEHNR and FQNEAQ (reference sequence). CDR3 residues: CASSRDRSTRPYSYTFGS.

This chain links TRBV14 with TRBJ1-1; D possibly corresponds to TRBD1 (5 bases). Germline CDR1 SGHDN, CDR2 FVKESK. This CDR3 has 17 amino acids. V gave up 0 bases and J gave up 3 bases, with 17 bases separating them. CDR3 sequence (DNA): TGTGCCAGCAGCCAAGATTCGGAGGGGATTATTTACACTGAAGCTTTCTTT. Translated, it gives CASSQDSEGIIYTEAFF.

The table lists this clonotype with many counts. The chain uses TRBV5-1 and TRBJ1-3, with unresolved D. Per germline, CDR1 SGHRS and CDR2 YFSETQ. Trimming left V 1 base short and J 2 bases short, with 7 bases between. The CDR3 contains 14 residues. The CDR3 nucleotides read TGCGCCAGCAGCTTGCGTGGAGCTGGAAACACCATATATTTT. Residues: CASSLRGAGNTIYF.

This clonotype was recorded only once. This CDR3 reads CAIRTGSGSMRNTEAFF. For the CDR3, the DNA is TGTGCCATCAGGACAGGAAGTGGAAGTATGAGAAACACTGAAGCTTTCTTT. The V and J genes are TRBV10-3 and TRBJ1-1; TRBD1 is a possible D gene (6 bases). Germline V lookup: CDR1 ENHRY, CDR2 SYGVKD. Trimming removed 6 bases at V and 2 bases at J, with 22 bases between. The CDR3 runs to 17 residues.

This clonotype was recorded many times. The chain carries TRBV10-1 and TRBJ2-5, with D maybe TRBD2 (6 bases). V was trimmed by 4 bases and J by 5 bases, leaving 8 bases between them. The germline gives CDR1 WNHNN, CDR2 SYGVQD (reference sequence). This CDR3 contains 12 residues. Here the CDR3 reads CASSAGEETQYF. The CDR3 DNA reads TGCGCCAGCAGTGCGGGAGAGGAGACCCAGTACTTC.

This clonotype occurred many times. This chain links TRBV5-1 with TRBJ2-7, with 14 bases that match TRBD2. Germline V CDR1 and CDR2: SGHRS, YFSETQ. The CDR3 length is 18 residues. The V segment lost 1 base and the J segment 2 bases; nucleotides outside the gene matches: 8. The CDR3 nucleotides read TGCGCCAGCAGCTTGCGGGGACTAGCGGGAGATAGGACCTACGAGCAGTACTTC. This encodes CASSLRGLAGDRTYEQYF. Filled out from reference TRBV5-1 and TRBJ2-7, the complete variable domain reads KAGVTQTPRYLIKTRGQQVTLSCSPISGHRSVSWYQQTPGQGLQFLFEYFSETQRNKGNFPGRFSGRQFSNSRSEMNVSTLELGDSALYLCASSLRGLAGDRTYEQYFGPGTRLTVT.

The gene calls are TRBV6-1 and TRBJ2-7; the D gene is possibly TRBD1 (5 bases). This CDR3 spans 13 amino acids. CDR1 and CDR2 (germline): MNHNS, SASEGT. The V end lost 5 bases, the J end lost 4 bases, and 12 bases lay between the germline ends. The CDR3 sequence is CASSRQKNYEQYF. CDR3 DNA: TGTGCCAGCAGTCGACAGAAGAATTACGAGCAGTACTTC.

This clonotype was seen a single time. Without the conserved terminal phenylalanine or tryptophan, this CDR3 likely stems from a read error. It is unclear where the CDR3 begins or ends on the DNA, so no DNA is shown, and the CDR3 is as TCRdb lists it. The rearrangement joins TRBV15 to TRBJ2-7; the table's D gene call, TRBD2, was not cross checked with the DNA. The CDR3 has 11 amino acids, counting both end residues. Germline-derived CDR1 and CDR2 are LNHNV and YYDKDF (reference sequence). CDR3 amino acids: CATSREGAQAY.

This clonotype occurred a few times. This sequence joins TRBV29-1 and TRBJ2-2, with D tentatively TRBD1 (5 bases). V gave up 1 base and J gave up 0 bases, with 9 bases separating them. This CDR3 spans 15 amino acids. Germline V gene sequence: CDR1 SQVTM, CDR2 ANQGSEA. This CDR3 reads CSVEVAGTNTGELFF. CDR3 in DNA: TGCAGCGTTGAAGTCGCAGGGACGAACACCGGGGAGCTGTTTTTT.

For the CDR3, the DNA is TGTGCCACCCCTGGGCCCGGGTGTGGCTACACCTTC. It translates to CATPGPGCGYTF. The chain combines TRBV10-3 with TRBJ1-2; D is unresolved. CDR3 length: 12 amino acids. CDR1 is ENHRY and CDR2 is SYGVKD in the germline V gene. Trimming removed 10 bases at V and 7 bases at J, with 16 bases between.

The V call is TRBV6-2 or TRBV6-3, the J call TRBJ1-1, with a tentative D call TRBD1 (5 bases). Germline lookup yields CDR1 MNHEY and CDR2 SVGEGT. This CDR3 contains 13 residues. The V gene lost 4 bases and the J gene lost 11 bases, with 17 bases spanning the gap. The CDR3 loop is CASSSASPGSAFF. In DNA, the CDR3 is TGTGCCAGCAGTTCGGCGTCGCCAGGGTCGGCTTTCTTT.

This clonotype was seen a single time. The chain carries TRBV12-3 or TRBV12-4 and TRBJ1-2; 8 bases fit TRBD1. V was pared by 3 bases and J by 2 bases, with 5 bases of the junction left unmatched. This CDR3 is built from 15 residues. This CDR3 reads CASSFGGQANYGYTF. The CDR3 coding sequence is TGTGCCAGCAGTTTCGGGGGACAGGCCAACTATGGCTACACCTTC.

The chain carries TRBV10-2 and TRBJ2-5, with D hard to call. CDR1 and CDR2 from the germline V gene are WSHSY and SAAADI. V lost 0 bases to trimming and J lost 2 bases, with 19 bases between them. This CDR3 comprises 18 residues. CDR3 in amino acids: CASSESFGPDGNQETQYF. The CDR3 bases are TGCGCCAGCAGTGAGTCGTTCGGCCCGGACGGAAATCAAGAGACCCAGTACTTC.

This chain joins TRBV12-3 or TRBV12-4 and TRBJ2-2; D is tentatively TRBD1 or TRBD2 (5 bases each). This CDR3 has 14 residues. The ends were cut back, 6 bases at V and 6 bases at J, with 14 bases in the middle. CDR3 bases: TGTGCCAGCAGAGATCAGGGCGGGTCCGGGGAGCTGTTTTTT. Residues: CASRDQGGSGELFF.

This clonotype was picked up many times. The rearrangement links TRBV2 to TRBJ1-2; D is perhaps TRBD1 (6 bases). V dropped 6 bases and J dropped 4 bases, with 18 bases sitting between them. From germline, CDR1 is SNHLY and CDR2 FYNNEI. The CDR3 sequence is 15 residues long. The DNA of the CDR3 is TGTGCCAGCAGATCCAACCGGGACACAGGCTATGGCTACACCTTC. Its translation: CASRSNRDTGYGYTF.

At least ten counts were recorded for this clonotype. The CDR3 region is CSVARDTRSSYEQYF. CDR3 sequence (DNA): TGCAGCGTAGCCAGGGACACCAGGAGCTCCTACGAGCAGTACTTC. The rearrangement joins TRBV29-1 to TRBJ2-7; maybe TRBD1 (6 bases). CDR1 and CDR2 from the germline V gene are SQVTM and ANQGSEA. CDR3 size: 15 residues. The V gene lost 6 bases and the J gene lost 0 bases, with 18 bases spanning the gap.

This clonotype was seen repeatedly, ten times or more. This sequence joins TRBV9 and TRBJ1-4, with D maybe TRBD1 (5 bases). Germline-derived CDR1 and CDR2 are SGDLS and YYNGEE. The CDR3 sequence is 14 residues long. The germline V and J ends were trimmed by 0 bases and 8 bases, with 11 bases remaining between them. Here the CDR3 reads CASSVAQGAEKLFF. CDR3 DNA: TGTGCCAGCAGCGTAGCCCAGGGTGCGGAAAAACTGTTTTTT.

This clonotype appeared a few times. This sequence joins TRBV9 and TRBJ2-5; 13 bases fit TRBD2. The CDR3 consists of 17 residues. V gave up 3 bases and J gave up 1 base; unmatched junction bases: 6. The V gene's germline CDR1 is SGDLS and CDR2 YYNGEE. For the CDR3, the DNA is TGTGCCAGCAGCGGGACCGGGACTAGCGGGACCCAAGAGACCCAGTACTTC. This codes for CASSGTGTSGTQETQYF.

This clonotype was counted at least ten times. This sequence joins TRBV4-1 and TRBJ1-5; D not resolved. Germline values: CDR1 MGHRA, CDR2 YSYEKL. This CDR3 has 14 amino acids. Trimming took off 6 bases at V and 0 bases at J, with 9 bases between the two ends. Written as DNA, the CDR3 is TGCGCCAGCAGTCCCTCGGTTAGCAATCAGCCCCAGCATTTT. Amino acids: CASSPSVSNQPQHF.

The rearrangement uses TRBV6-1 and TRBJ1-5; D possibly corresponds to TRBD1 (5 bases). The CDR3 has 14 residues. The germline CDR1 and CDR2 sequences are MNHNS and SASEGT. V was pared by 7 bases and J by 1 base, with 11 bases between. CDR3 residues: CASIERGSNQPQHF. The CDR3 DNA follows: TGTGCCAGCATCGAGCGGGGGAGCAATCAGCCCCAGCATTTT.

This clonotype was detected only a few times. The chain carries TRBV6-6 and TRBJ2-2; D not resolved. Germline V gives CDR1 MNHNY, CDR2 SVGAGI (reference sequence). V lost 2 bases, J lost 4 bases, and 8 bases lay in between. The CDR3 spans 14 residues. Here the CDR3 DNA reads TGTGCCAGCAGTTACGTGGGATCCACCGGGGAGCTGTTTTTT. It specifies CASSYVGSTGELFF.

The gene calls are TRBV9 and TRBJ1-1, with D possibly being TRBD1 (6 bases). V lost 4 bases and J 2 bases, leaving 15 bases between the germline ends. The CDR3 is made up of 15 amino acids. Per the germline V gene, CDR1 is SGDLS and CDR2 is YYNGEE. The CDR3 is CASSQMGAGNTEAFF. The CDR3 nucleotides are TGTGCCAGCAGCCAGATGGGGGCAGGCAACACTGAAGCTTTCTTT.